A single sample gave rise to the 28 T cell receptor beta chains below, sequenced in a study of CD8 T cells in ankylosing spondylitis. TCRdb ran MiXCR on the 5' RACE reads and lists one entry per CDR3 protein. The profile covers around 230,000 distinct CDR3 sequences, with 8% to 9.5% appearing a single time and around 7% taken by the ten largest. The sequenced sample was blood, either unsorted or a sorted T cell fraction (not recorded which). These receptors all come from a male donor with ankylosing spondylitis or in good health (not recorded which).

The V and J genes are TRBV7-3 and TRBJ2-1, with 10 bases lining up with TRBD1. The J segment lost 5 bases and the V segment lost 8 bases, leaving 9 bases of the junction unmatched. There are 15 residues in the CDR3. Germline V lookup: CDR1 SGHTA, CDR2 FQGTGA. The CDR3 loop reads CASAFGGTGDNEQFF. Here the CDR3 DNA reads TGTGCCAGCGCTTTTGGCGGGACAGGGGACAATGAGCAGTTCTTC.

The chain carries TRBV20-1 and TRBJ2-3, with 8 bases lining up with TRBD2. The V and J ends lost 0 bases and 6 bases, in that order; junction bases with no gene match: 14. Germline V gene sequence: CDR1 DFQATT, CDR2 SNEGSKA (reference sequence). The CDR3 length is 17 residues. The CDR3 DNA follows: TGCAGTGCTAGAGACCTCCAGCTAGCGGGCCCTGGGGATACGCAGTATTTT. Encoded protein: CSARDLQLAGPGDTQYF.

This clonotype has a handful of counts. The genes are TRBV18 and TRBJ2-7; maybe TRBD2 (6 bases). The CDR3 covers 14 residues. Trimming stripped 6 bases from V and 1 base from J, with 13 bases between. Germline V gene lookup returns CDR1 KGHSH and CDR2 LQKENI. The CDR3 nucleotides are TGTGCCAGCTCGCAGGCTGGGGGGTCCTACGAGCAGTACTTC. Translating gives CASSQAGGSYEQYF.

This clonotype has at least ten counts. The chain carries TRBV29-1 and TRBJ2-1; D possibly corresponds to TRBD1 (5 bases). The V gene's germline CDR1 is SQVTM and CDR2 ANQGSEA. The germline V and J ends were trimmed by 4 bases and 2 bases, with 12 bases remaining between them. This CDR3 contains 14 residues. The CDR3 sequence: CSVGIGATYNEQFF. The CDR3 DNA sequence: TGCAGCGTTGGAATTGGGGCCACCTACAATGAGCAGTTCTTC.

This clonotype occurred many times. The rearrangement uses TRBV20-1 and TRBJ2-5; tentative D call: TRBD2 (5 bases). The CDR3 has 15 residues. With 0 bases removed from V and 2 bases from J, the gap between germline ends came to 13 bases. Germline V lookup: CDR1 DFQATT, CDR2 SNEGSKA (reference sequence). Here the CDR3 reads CSARDNERLQETQYF. The DNA of the CDR3 is TGCAGTGCTAGAGATAACGAGAGACTACAAGAGACCCAGTACTTC.

CDR3 bases: TGTGCCAGCAGCCTCCCCCGGGACAGGGGGCTTCCCGGGGAGCTGTTTTTT. Amino acids: CASSLPRDRGLPGELFF. This rearrangement joins TRBV5-6 to TRBJ2-2; 12 nucleotides align to TRBD1. The CDR3 spans 17 residues. The J segment lost 6 bases and the V segment lost 4 bases, leaving 10 bases of the junction unmatched. Germline CDR1 is SGHDT and CDR2 is YYEEEE.

This clonotype was detected many times. The chain links TRBV20-1 to TRBJ2-2; D is unresolved. V shed 5 bases and J shed 1 base, with 17 bases lying between them. From germline, CDR1 is DFQATT and CDR2 SNEGSKA (reference sequence). The CDR3 is made up of 16 amino acids. CDR3: CSASFVSKRNTGELFF. The CDR3 nucleotides are TGCAGTGCTTCCTTCGTGTCTAAGCGGAACACCGGGGAGCTGTTTTTT.

This clonotype was observed at least ten times. Here the CDR3 DNA reads TGCGCCAGCAGCTTACAAACAGGGAGCACTGAAGCTTTCTTT. Translated, it gives CASSLQTGSTEAFF. This chain uses TRBV5-1 with TRBJ1-1, with a possible D match to TRBD1 (6 bases). The V end was cut by 2 bases, the J end by 4 bases, with 12 bases between. The V gene's germline CDR1 is SGHRS and CDR2 YFSETQ. This CDR3 region has 14 residues.

Comment on this clonotype: This may be a read error, as it is one base from a much larger clone. The J gene is TRBJ2-5, the V gene TRBV12-3 or TRBV12-4; 10 nucleotides match TRBD1. The CDR3 has 14 residues. The CDR3 region has the DNA TGTTCCAGCAGTCCTGGGACAGGGGATGAGACCCAGTACTTC. Its translation: CSSSPGTGDETQYF.

This clonotype was seen at least ten times. The V call is TRBV7-8, the J call TRBJ2-3; a possible D gene is TRBD1 (5 bases). V was clipped by 3 bases and J by 8 bases, with 15 bases between them. This CDR3 has 14 amino acids. The germline CDR1 and CDR2 sequences are SGHVS and FQNEAQ. CDR3 amino acids: CASSFSRGQVTQYF. CDR3 DNA sequence: TGTGCCAGCAGCTTCTCAAGAGGACAAGTTACGCAGTATTTT.

This clonotype was counted ten times or more. The chain's CDR3 is CASSPGGELFF. The DNA of the CDR3 is TGTGCCAGCAGCCCGGGCGGGGAGCTGTTTTTT. J is TRBJ2-2 and V is TRBV7-9; D remains unclear. Germline assignment: CDR1 SEHNR and CDR2 FQNEAQ (reference sequence). The germline V and J ends were trimmed by 5 bases and 7 bases, with 5 bases remaining between them. CDR3 size: 11 residues.

At least ten counts were recorded for this clonotype. The chain's CDR3 is CASSIFSGRTSNYGYTF. CDR3 DNA sequence: TGTGCCAGCAGCATATTTTCGGGACGGACTTCTAACTATGGCTACACCTTC. The chain combines TRBV7-2 with TRBJ1-2, with a possible D match to TRBD1 (5 bases). Germline V CDR1 and CDR2: SGHTA, FQGNSA. The germline V and J ends were trimmed by 5 bases and 0 bases, with 19 bases remaining between them. This CDR3 has 17 amino acids.

This clonotype was counted at least ten times. This chain connects TRBV25-1 to TRBJ2-3; no clear D. The CDR3 loop spans 15 amino acids. The germline gives CDR1 MGHDK, CDR2 SYGVNS. Trimming took 5 bases from V and 2 from J, leaving 14 bases between them. The CDR3 bases are TGTGCCAGCAGTCAACCCCCCCAGAACACAGATACGCAGTATTTT. Translation gives CASSQPPQNTDTQYF.

There are a few counts of this clonotype. The chain combines TRBV19 with TRBJ2-2; D remains unclear. V lost 3 bases to trimming and J lost 6 bases, with 17 bases between them. CDR1 and CDR2 (germline): LNHDA, SQIVND (reference sequence). This CDR3 spans 16 amino acids. In DNA form, the CDR3 reads TGTGCCAGTAGTATGGAACCCTCTTTTAGCTCCGGGGAGCTGTTTTTT. Translation gives CASSMEPSFSSGELFF.

The rearrangement links TRBV4-2 to TRBJ2-3; no firm D call. The CDR3 runs 14 residues. Trimming left V 0 bases short and J 0 bases short, with 4 bases between. The germline CDR1 and CDR2 sequences are LGHNA and YNFKEQ. CDR3 bases: TGTGCCAGCAGCCAAGACCGCAGCACAGATACGCAGTATTTT. Its protein is CASSQDRSTDTQYF.

CDR3 loop: CASSFSTGAGELFF. As DNA, the CDR3 is TGTGCCAGCAGTTTCTCAACGGGTGCCGGGGAGCTGTTTTTT. V and J are TRBV27 and TRBJ2-2; D gene uncertain. CDR3 size: 14 residues. The V end was cut by 3 bases, the J end by 6 bases, with 11 bases between. CDR1 and CDR2 (germline): MNHEY, SMNVEV (reference sequence).

This clonotype was seen ten or more times. V and J are TRBV20-1 and TRBJ2-1; 10 bases are shared with TRBD1. Trimming removed 5 bases from V and 8 bases from J; junction bases left unmatched: 6. The CDR3 runs to 13 residues. Per the germline V gene, CDR1 is DFQATT and CDR2 is SNEGSKA (reference sequence). The CDR3: CSAGRDRGDEQFF. The DNA for the CDR3 is TGCAGTGCTGGCCGGGACAGGGGCGATGAGCAGTTCTTC.

This clonotype was recorded many times. The J gene is TRBJ1-1, the V gene TRBV7-9; possibly TRBD1 for D (5 bases). The CDR3 totals 14 residues. Trimming shortened V by 6 bases and J by 3 bases, and 14 bases separated the two germline ends. Germline lookup yields CDR1 SEHNR and CDR2 FQNEAQ (reference sequence). CDR3 in DNA: TGTGCCAGCAGTTCCGGGGGTTTCGACACTGAAGCTTTCTTT. Amino acids: CASSSGGFDTEAFF.

Many counts were recorded for this clonotype. The V and J genes are TRBV7-2 and TRBJ1-1; D is uncertain. CDR1 and CDR2 (germline): SGHTA, FQGNSA. The CDR3 loop spans 11 amino acids. V lost 4 bases and J lost 11, with 11 bases in between. CDR3 DNA: TGTGCCAGCAGCTCGGGCGCCGAGGCTTTCTTT. This codes for CASSSGAEAFF.

A remark on this clonotype: Since a much larger clone is just one base distant, this may be a read error. V is TRBV5-8 and J is TRBJ2-2, with D tentatively TRBD1 or TRBD2 (6 bases each). The CDR3 runs 15 residues. Germline V gene lookup returns CDR1 SGHTS and CDR2 YDEGEE. The CDR3 is CASSIFTGNTGGLFF. CDR3 bases: TGTGCCAGCAGCATTTTTACAGGGAACACCGGGGGGCTGTTTTTT.

Many counts were recorded for this clonotype. V usage is TRBV20-1 and J usage is TRBJ2-2, with a weak D call TRBD2 (6 bases). Between the trimmed V and J ends, which lost 1 base and 5 bases, there was a span of 14 bases. The CDR3 runs to 15 residues. Germline V gene data show CDR1 as DFQATT and CDR2 as SNEGSKA (reference sequence). The CDR3: CSARGFREETGELFF. As DNA, the CDR3 is TGCAGTGCTAGAGGATTCAGGGAGGAAACCGGGGAGCTGTTTTTT.

This clonotype was recorded a few times. The J gene is TRBJ2-1, the V gene TRBV4-3; D uncertain. Germline V CDR1 and CDR2: LGHNA, YSLEER. This CDR3 is 15 amino acids long. V shed 1 base and J shed 0 bases, with 7 bases lying between them. CDR3 in DNA: TGCGCCAGCAGCCAAGCGGTAAGCTCCTACAATGAGCAGTTCTTC. It codes for CASSQAVSSYNEQFF.

The chain carries TRBV27 and TRBJ1-1, with a possible D match to TRBD1 (6 bases). CDR3 length: 15 amino acids. Germline CDR1 reads MNHEY; CDR2 reads SMNVEV (reference sequence). The V end lost 3 bases, the J end lost 3 bases, and 14 bases lay between the germline ends. CDR3 sequence: CASSFDRGAYTEAFF. The DNA of the CDR3 is TGTGCCAGCAGTTTTGATCGGGGGGCGTACACTGAAGCTTTCTTT.

This clonotype was observed at least ten times. The chain joins TRBV7-9 to TRBJ2-7; possibly TRBD1 or TRBD2 for D (6 bases each). The CDR3 has 14 residues. The germline gives CDR1 SEHNR, CDR2 FQNEAQ (reference sequence). The V and J ends lost 1 base and 3 bases respectively, with 10 bases between them. CDR3: CASSLGGGHYEQYF. CDR3 in DNA: TGTGCCAGCAGCTTAGGTGGGGGGCACTACGAGCAGTACTTC.

The V gene is TRBV9, the J gene TRBJ1-5; D is unresolved. Germline CDR1 is SGDLS and CDR2 is YYNGEE. The CDR3 sequence is 12 residues long. The V end was cut by 7 bases, the J end by 0 bases, with 5 bases between. This CDR3 is CASGNSNQPQHF. CDR3 coding DNA: TGTGCCAGCGGCAATAGCAATCAGCCCCAGCATTTT.

Worth noting for this clonotype: No conserved phenylalanine or tryptophan ends this CDR3, so it is likely a read error. The chain uses TRBV5-1 and TRBJ2-3; D is unresolved. Germline CDR1 is SGHRS and CDR2 is YFSETQ. Trimming took off 2 bases at V and 3 bases at J, with 7 bases between the two ends. The CDR3 contains 13 residues. The CDR3 region is CASSLLITDTQYL. The CDR3 DNA is TGCGCCAGCAGCTTACTCATAACAGATACGCAGTATTTA.

In its sample, this clonotype was seen many times. J is TRBJ2-4 and V is TRBV20-1; 10 bases agree with TRBD2. CDR3 length equals 15 residues. Germline V gene lookup returns CDR1 DFQATT and CDR2 SNEGSKA (reference sequence). J gave up 2 bases and V 5 bases, and 6 bases lay outside the gene matches. CDR3 DNA sequence: TGCAGTGCTTACAGCGGGAGGGCTTCCAAAAACATTCAGTACTTC. Translated: CSAYSGRASKNIQYF.

This clonotype has more than one count but fewer than ten. This rearrangement joins TRBV11-2 to TRBJ2-1, with 7 nucleotides matching TRBD1. Germline CDR1 and CDR2: SGHAT and FQNNGV. The CDR3 has 16 residues. V trimming: 5 bases; J trimming: 3 bases; junction bases outside the gene matches: 10. The CDR3 nucleotides are TGTGCCAGCAGCCCCAGACAGGGCCTCAACTACAATGAGCAGTTCTTC. Its translation is CASSPRQGLNYNEQFF.